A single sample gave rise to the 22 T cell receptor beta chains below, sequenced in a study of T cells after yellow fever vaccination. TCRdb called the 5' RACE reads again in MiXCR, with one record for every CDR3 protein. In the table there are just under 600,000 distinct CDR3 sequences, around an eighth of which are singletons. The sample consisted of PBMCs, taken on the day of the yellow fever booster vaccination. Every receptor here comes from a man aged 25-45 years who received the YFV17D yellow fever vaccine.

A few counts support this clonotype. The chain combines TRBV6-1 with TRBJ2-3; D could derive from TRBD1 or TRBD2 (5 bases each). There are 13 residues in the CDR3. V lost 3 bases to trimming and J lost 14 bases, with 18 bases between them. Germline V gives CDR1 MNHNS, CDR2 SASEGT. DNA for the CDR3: TGTGCCAGCAGTGATACTCGTCAGTCAGGGAGGTATTTT. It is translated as CASSDTRQSGRYF.

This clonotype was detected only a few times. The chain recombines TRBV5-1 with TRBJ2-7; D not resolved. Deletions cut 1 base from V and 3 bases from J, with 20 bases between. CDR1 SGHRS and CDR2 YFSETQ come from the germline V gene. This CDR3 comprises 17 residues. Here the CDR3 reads CASSLFSLQAQNYEQYF. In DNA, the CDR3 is TGCGCCAGCAGCTTGTTTTCCCTCCAAGCACAGAACTACGAGCAGTACTTC.

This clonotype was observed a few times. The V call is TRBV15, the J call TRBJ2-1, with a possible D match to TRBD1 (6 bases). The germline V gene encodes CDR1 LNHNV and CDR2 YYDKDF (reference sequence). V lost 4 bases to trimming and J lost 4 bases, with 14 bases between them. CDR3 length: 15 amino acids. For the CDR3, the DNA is TGTGCCACCAGCATGTCCCGAGGGGGATACAATGAGCAGTTCTTC. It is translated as CATSMSRGGYNEQFF.

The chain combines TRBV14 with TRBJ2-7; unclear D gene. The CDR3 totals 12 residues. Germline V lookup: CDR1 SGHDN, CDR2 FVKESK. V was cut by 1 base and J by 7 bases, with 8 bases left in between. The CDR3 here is CASSQVVGEQYF. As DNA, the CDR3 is TGTGCCAGCAGCCAAGTTGTCGGGGAGCAGTACTTC.

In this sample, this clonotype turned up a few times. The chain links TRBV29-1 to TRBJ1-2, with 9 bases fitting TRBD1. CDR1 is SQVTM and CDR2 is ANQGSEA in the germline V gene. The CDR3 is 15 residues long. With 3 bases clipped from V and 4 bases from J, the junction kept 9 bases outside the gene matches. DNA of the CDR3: TGCAGCGTTGAGGAAACCGGGACAGGGAGCTATGGCTACACCTTC. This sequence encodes CSVEETGTGSYGYTF.

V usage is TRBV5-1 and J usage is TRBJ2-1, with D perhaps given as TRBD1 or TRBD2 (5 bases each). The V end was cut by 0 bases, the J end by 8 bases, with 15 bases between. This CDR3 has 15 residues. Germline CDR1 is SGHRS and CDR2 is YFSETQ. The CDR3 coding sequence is TGCGCCAGCAGCTTGGCGGCCCCTCGGGGCGATGAGCAGTTCTTC. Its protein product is CASSLAAPRGDEQFF.

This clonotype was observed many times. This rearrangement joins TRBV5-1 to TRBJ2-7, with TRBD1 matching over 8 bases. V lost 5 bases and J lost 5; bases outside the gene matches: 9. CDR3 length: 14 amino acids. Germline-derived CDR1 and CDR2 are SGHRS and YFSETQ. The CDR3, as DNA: TGCGCCAGCAGTCCCGGGACAGGCCCCCACGAGCAGTACTTC. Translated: CASSPGTGPHEQYF.

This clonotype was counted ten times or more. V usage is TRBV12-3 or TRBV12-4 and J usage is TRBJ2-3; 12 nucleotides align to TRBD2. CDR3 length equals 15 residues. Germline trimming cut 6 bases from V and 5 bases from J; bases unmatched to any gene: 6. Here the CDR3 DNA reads TGTGCCAGCAGCCCGACTAGCGGGAGTTTAGATACGCAGTATTTT. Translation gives CASSPTSGSLDTQYF.

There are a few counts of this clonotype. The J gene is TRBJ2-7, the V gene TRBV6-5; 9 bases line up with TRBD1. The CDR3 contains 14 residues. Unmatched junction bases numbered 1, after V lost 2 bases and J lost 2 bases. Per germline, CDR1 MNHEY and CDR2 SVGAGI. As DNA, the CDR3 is TGTGCCAGCAGTTACCGGACAGGGGCCTACGAGCAGTACTTC. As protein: CASSYRTGAYEQYF.

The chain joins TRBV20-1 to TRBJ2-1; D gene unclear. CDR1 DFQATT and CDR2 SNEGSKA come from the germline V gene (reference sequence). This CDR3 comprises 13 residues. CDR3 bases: TGCAGCGTCTTAAGAGCTTTTGGCAATGAGCAGTTCTTC. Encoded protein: CSVLRAFGNEQFF.

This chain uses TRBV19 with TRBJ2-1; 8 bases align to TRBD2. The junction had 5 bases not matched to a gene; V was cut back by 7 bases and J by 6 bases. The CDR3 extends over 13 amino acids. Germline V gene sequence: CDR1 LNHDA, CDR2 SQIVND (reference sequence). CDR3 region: CASNEAGVNEQFF. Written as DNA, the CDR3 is TGTGCCAGTAATGAAGCGGGAGTCAATGAGCAGTTCTTC.

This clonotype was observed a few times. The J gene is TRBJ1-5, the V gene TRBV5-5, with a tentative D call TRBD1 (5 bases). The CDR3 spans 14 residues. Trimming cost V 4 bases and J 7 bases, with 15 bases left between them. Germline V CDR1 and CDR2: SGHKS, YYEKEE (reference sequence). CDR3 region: CASSQQGPGQPQHF. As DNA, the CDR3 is TGTGCCAGCAGCCAGCAGGGCCCGGGGCAGCCCCAGCATTTT.

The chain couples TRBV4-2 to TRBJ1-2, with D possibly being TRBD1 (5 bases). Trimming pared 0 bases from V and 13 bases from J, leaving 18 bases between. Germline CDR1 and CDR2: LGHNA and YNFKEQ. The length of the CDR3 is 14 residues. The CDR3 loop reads CASSQDPGRTFFTF. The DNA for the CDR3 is TGTGCCAGCAGCCAAGATCCGGGACGGACCTTTTTCACCTTC.

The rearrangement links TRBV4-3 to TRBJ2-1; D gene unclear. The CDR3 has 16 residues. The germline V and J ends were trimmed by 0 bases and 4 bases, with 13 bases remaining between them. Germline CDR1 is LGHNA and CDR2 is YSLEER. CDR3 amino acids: CASSQDFLVRYNEQFF. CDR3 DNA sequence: TGCGCCAGCAGCCAAGATTTCCTAGTAAGGTACAATGAGCAGTTCTTC.

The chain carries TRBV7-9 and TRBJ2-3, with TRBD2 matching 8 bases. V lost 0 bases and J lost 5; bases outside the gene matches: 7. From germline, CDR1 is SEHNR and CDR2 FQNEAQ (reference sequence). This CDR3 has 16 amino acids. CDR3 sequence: CASSLALQRGRDTQYF. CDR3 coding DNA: TGTGCCAGCAGCTTAGCTCTTCAGCGGGGGAGAGATACGCAGTATTTT.

The CDR3 DNA reads TGTGCCAGCAGCTTAGGGGGGGGGCGCGTCGACGAGCAGTACTTC. Amino acid sequence: CASSLGGGRVDEQYF. The chain has TRBV7-2 and TRBJ2-7; D may be TRBD2 (7 bases). CDR3 length: 15 residues. Germline values: CDR1 SGHTA, CDR2 FQGNSA. The V and J ends lost 1 base and 5 bases respectively, with 15 bases between them.

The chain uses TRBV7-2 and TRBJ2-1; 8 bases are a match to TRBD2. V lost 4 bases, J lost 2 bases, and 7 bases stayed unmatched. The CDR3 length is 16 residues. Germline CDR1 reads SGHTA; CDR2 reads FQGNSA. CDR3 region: CASSSIAGPAYNEQFF. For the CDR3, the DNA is TGTGCCAGCAGCTCGATAGCGGGACCAGCCTACAATGAGCAGTTCTTC.

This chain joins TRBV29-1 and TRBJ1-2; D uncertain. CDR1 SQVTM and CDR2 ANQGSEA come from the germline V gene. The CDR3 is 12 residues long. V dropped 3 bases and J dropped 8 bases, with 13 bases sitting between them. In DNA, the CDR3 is TGCAGCGTTGAGACGATTTCTAGCGGCTACACCTTC. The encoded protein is CSVETISSGYTF. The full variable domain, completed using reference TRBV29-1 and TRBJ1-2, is SAVISQKPSRDICQRGTSLTIQCQVDSQVTMMFWYRQQPGQSLTLIATANQGSEATYESGFVIDKFPISRPNLTFSTLTVSNMSPEDSSIYLCSVETISSGYTFGSGTRLTVV.

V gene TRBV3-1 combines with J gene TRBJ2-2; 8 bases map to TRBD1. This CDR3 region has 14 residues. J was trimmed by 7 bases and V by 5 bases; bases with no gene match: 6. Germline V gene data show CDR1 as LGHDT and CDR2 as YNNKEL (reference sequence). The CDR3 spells CASSSDRGHGELFF. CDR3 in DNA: TGTGCCAGCAGCTCCGACAGGGGACACGGGGAGCTGTTTTTT.

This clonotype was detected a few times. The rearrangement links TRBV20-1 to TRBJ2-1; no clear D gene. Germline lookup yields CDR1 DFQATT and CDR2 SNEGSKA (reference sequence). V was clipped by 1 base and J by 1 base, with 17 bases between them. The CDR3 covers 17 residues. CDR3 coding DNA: TGCAGTGCTAGAGTGCACAGCGCCAGGCTATCCTACAATGAGCAGTTCTTC. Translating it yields CSARVHSARLSYNEQFF.

CDR3 in DNA: TGTGCCTGCTGTTTCGGGACTAGCGGGAGTGTAGGCACAGATACGCAGTATTTT. It specifies CACCFGTSGSVGTDTQYF. The chain is built from TRBV3-1 and TRBJ2-3; TRBD2 matches at 14 bases. This CDR3 contains 18 residues. The germline V gene encodes CDR1 LGHDT and CDR2 YNNKEL (reference sequence). Germline trimming cut 11 bases from V and 1 base from J; bases unmatched to any gene: 14.

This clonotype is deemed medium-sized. CDR3 sequence (DNA): TGTGCCAGCAGCTCCCGAGTGAGCCAGTACTTC. As protein: CASSSRVSQYF. The rearrangement uses TRBV7-2 and TRBJ2-5, with D hard to call. The germline CDR1 and CDR2 sequences are SGHTA and FQGNSA. The CDR3 length is 11 residues. Trimming cost V 4 bases and J 10 bases, with 10 bases left between them. Looking up the rest from reference TRBV7-2 and TRBJ2-5 gives the full variable domain: GAGVSQSPSNKVTEKGKDVELRCDPISGHTALYWYRQSLGQGLEFLIYFQGNSAPDKSGLPSDRFSAERTGGSVSTLTIQRTQQEDSAVYLCASSSRVSQYFGPGTRLLVL.